The 15 T cell receptor beta chains given below trace back to one sample, sequenced in a study of beta chain features in type 1 diabetes. Isolated RNA was reverse transcribed in full, so expressed TCRB transcripts were sequenced. Assay used: immunoSEQ multiplex PCR; TCRdb lists only in-frame clones, some missing. The sample contains 150,000 or so clones, about 9.2% of which appear only once. Sequenced material: central memory CD4+ T cells from blood. These receptors all stem from a man in his late teens or twenties in good health.

This clone was picked up a small number of times. The CDR3 sequence is CASSQVLSGQTQYF. The CDR3 region has the DNA TGCGCCAGCAGCCAAGTCCTGTCAGGCCAGACCCAGTACTTC. The rearrangement uses TRBV4-1 and TRBJ2-5; D is unresolved. The V gene's germline CDR1 is MGHRA and CDR2 YSYEKL. This CDR3 has 14 amino acids. V gave up 1 base and J gave up 6 bases, with 12 bases separating them.

The rearrangement joins TRBV2 to TRBJ1-1; TRBD1 matches at 8 bases. The CDR3 has 13 amino acids. Germline-derived CDR1 and CDR2 are SNHLY and FYNNEI. The trim removed 6 bases at V and 1 base at J, leaving 1 base unmatched. CDR3: CASRGQGNTEAFF. The CDR3 DNA sequence: TGTGCCAGCAGAGGACAGGGGAACACTGAAGCTTTCTTT.

This clone was recorded many times. The chain combines TRBV4-3 with TRBJ2-4; 8 nucleotides align to TRBD2. From germline, CDR1 is LGHNA and CDR2 YSLEER. V shed 2 bases and J 0 bases; nucleotides not matched to a gene: 3. The CDR3 spans 16 residues. CDR3 DNA sequence: TGCGCCAGCAGCCAAACGGGGGGGGTAGCCAAAAACATTCAGTACTTC. It is translated as CASSQTGGVAKNIQYF.

The table lists this clone with a few counts. The V gene is TRBV5-5, the J gene TRBJ1-4; D gene unclear. The CDR3 runs to 14 residues. CDR1 is SGHKS, CDR2 YYEKEE, per germline (reference sequence). With 0 bases removed from V and 5 bases from J, the gap between germline ends came to 8 bases. The CDR3 region is CASSLGTGNEKLFF. In DNA, the CDR3 is TGTGCCAGCAGCTTGGGGACGGGGAATGAAAAACTGTTTTTT.

The genes are TRBV30 and TRBJ1-2; 11 nucleotides align to TRBD1. CDR1 and CDR2 (germline): GTSNPN, SVGIG (reference sequence). V dropped 3 bases and J dropped 8; count of bases not matched to a gene: 11. This CDR3 is 15 amino acids long. The CDR3 coding sequence is TGTGCCTGGAGCGGATACCCCGGGACAGGGGGAGGCTACACCTTC. Translation: CAWSGYPGTGGGYTF. The full variable domain, with the rest looked up from reference TRBV30 and TRBJ1-2, is SQTIHQWPATLVQPVGSPLSLECTVEGTSNPNLYWYRQAAGRGLQLLFYSVGIGQISSEVPQNLSASRPQDRQFILSSKKLLLSDSGFYLCAWSGYPGTGGGYTFGSGTRLTVV.

This clone has a handful of counts. The rearrangement joins TRBV2 to TRBJ2-5; the D gene is possibly TRBD2 (6 bases). In germline, CDR1 is SNHLY, CDR2 FYNNEI. The CDR3 is 14 amino acids. The V and J ends lost 3 bases and 5 bases respectively, with 13 bases between them. CDR3 nucleotide sequence: TGTGCCAGCAGTGATCTGGACCGGGGGGAGACCCAGTACTTC. Translation: CASSDLDRGETQYF.

V and J are TRBV4-3 and TRBJ2-3; D is ambiguous. Germline values: CDR1 LGHNA, CDR2 YSLEER. The V end was cut by 1 base, the J end by 3 bases, with 17 bases between. The CDR3 extends over 17 amino acids. In DNA form, the CDR3 reads TGCGCCAGCAGCCAAGCCCGCGGAGCGCCGTTAACAGATACGCAGTATTTT. Translating gives CASSQARGAPLTDTQYF.

V and J are TRBV7-2 and TRBJ2-3, with 12 bases identical to TRBD1. Germline V gene lookup returns CDR1 SGHTA and CDR2 FQGNSA. CDR3 size: 17 residues. The V gene end was trimmed by 5 bases and the J gene end by 3 bases; junction bases not matched to a gene: 9. As DNA, the CDR3 is TGTGCCAGCAGCGGCGAGGGACAGGGGGCTTTTACAGATACGCAGTATTTT. Its protein is CASSGEGQGAFTDTQYF. Full variable domain (missing parts from reference TRBV7-2 and TRBJ2-3): GAGVSQSPSNKVTEKGKDVELRCDPISGHTALYWYRQSLGQGLEFLIYFQGNSAPDKSGLPSDRFSAERTGGSVSTLTIQRTQQEDSAVYLCASSGEGQGAFTDTQYFGPGTRLTVL.

This clone was counted a few times. A much larger clone differs by one base, so this may be a read error. The chain has TRBV7-2 and TRBJ2-7; 8 bases are a match to TRBD1. V gave up 3 bases and J gave up 2 bases; unmatched junction bases: 3. The CDR3 loop spans 14 amino acids. Germline CDR1 reads SGHTA; CDR2 reads FQGNSA. CDR3 loop: CASSLIQGAYEQYF. For the CDR3, the DNA is TGTGCCAGCAGCTTGATACAGGGGGCCTACGAGCAGTACTTC.

This clone has just a few counts. The V and J genes are TRBV7-9 and TRBJ2-4; possible D gene TRBD2, 5 bases. The V end lost 2 bases, the J end lost 8 bases, and 16 bases lay between the germline ends. This CDR3 is built from 15 residues. Germline values: CDR1 SEHNR, CDR2 FQNEAQ (reference sequence). CDR3 residues: CASSLMLGAPDIQYF. The CDR3, as DNA: TGTGCCAGCAGCTTAATGCTGGGAGCCCCGGACATTCAGTACTTC.

There are a few counts of this clone. This chain uses TRBV4-1 with TRBJ2-5; TRBD1 matches 9 bases. Germline V gene sequence: CDR1 MGHRA, CDR2 YSYEKL. There are 15 residues in the CDR3. Trimming at V came to 3 bases and at J to 4 bases, leaving 6 bases not matched to a gene. CDR3 bases: TGCGCCAGCAGCCAGCCCGGGACAGGGTCAGAGACCCAGTACTTC. This translates into CASSQPGTGSETQYF.

The chain recombines TRBV5-1 with TRBJ2-3; D remains ambiguous. The CDR3 loop spans 14 amino acids. The germline V gene encodes CDR1 SGHRS and CDR2 YFSETQ. The V gene lost 3 bases and the J gene lost 2 bases, with 10 bases spanning the gap. DNA of the CDR3: TGCGCCAGCAGCTCGGTAGCTCTCACAGATACGCAGTATTTT. Encoded protein: CASSSVALTDTQYF. Looking up the rest from reference TRBV5-1 and TRBJ2-3 gives the full variable domain: KAGVTQTPRYLIKTRGQQVTLSCSPISGHRSVSWYQQTPGQGLQFLFEYFSETQRNKGNFPGRFSGRQFSNSRSEMNVSTLELGDSALYLCASSSVALTDTQYFGPGTRLTVL.

The gene calls are TRBV5-4 and TRBJ1-6; 7 bases match TRBD1. The CDR3 has 14 residues. V shed 4 bases, J shed 8 bases, and the junction held 6 bases outside the gene matches. Looked up from germline, CDR1 is SGHNT and CDR2 is YYREEE (reference sequence). The CDR3 loop reads CASSIIGTDSPLHF. The CDR3 DNA is TGTGCCAGCAGCATAATAGGGACAGATTCACCCCTCCACTTT.

The chain carries TRBV9 and TRBJ2-7; perhaps TRBD2 as D (7 bases). V was clipped by 1 base and J by 3 bases, with 11 bases between them. Germline assignment: CDR1 SGDLS and CDR2 YYNGEE. The CDR3 totals 14 residues. The CDR3 DNA reads TGTGCCAGCAGCGTAAGGGGGGGCCTCTACGAGCAGTACTTC. Protein: CASSVRGGLYEQYF.

This clone has just a few counts. The chain carries TRBV18 and TRBJ1-2; 8 nucleotides match TRBD1. CDR3 size: 15 residues. V trimming: 6 bases; J trimming: 8 bases; junction bases outside the gene matches: 14. CDR1 is KGHSH, CDR2 LQKENI, per germline. Here the CDR3 reads CASSDRQGRSGGYTF. The CDR3 DNA follows: TGTGCCAGCTCCGACAGACAGGGGCGCTCCGGCGGCTACACCTTC.